The rows below give T cell receptor beta chains drawn from one sample of a study of control samples from healthy donors and cancer patients. Sequencing used immunoSEQ multiplex PCR; TCRdb keeps in-frame clones, though not all of them. The sample consists of about 120,000 clones, over 75% of them appearing once. Material: PBMCs. The receptors were sampled from a woman in her fifties or sixties with colorectal cancer. Both conserved end residues are part of each CDR3. A D gene is named only where the DNA matches it firmly. Only some rows state a clone size, as once, few, many or a class for expanded clones.

D gene,clone size,V gene,J gene,CDR3 DNA,CDR3 protein
.,once,TRBV5-1,TRBJ1-1,TGCGCCAGCAGCTTCCAGGGTCGGACTGAAGCTTTCTTT,CASSFQGRTEAFF
.,.,TRBV5-1,TRBJ2-3,TGCGCCAGCAGGCGGGGGCTTGGGACAGGCACAGATACGCAGTATTTT,CASRRGLGTGTDTQYF
.,.,TRBV19,TRBJ1-6,TGTGCCAGTAGAGGGGCTTCACCCCTCCACTTT,CASRGASPLHF
.,.,TRBV6-2/TRBV6-3,TRBJ2-7,TGTGCCAGCAGTTACGCAGACTACAGCTCCTACGAGCAGTACTTC,CASSYADYSSYEQYF
TRBD1,.,TRBV19,TRBJ2-5,TGTGCCAGTAGTATAGATTTCGAGACAGGGTTTGTCCAGTACTTC,CASSIDFETGFVQYF
TRBD2,.,TRBV27,TRBJ2-1,TGTGCCAGCAGTTTAGGAGGTAGCGGGAGCTACAATGAGCAGTTCTTC,CASSLGGSGSYNEQFF
.,.,TRBV28,TRBJ2-1,TGTGCCAGCAGTTTAGCTGGCGGCAATGAGCAGTTCTTC,CASSLAGGNEQFF
.,.,TRBV2,TRBJ1-1,TGTGCCAGCGCAATTACGAACACTGAAGCTTTCTTT,CASAITNTEAFF
.,.,TRBV21-1,TRBJ1-5,TGTGCCAGCTGGGGGCAGGGACGTAATCAGCCCCAGCATTTT,CASWGQGRNQPQHF
TRBD2,.,TRBV18,TRBJ2-7,TGTGCCAGCTCACACAAGCGGGGGAGCTCCTACGAGCAGTACTTC,CASSHKRGSSYEQYF
.,.,TRBV10-3,TRBJ1-1,TGTGCCATCAGTGACTTGGACAGCTTGGTGGGCACTGAAGCTTTCTTT,CAISDLDSLVGTEAFF
TRBD2,.,TRBV30,TRBJ2-7,TGTGCCCAAGGGCGGGAGGACACTGAGGAGCAGTACTTC,CAQGREDTEEQYF
TRBD1,.,TRBV5-6,TRBJ2-7,TGTGCCAGCAGCTCATACGACAGGGTGCCCTACGAGCAGTACTTC,CASSSYDRVPYEQYF
TRBD1,once,TRBV6-1,TRBJ1-1,TGTGCCAGCAGTGAAGGTTTGGGACAGGGCCAAGCTTTCTTT,CASSEGLGQGQAFF
TRBD1,once,TRBV5-1,TRBJ1-4,TGCGCCAGCAGCTTGGTTGGGACAGGGAATGAAAAACTGTTTTTT,CASSLVGTGNEKLFF
.,once,TRBV7-8,TRBJ2-3,TGTGCCAGCGGGAACTATCGAGGGCCCTCAGATACGCAGTATTTT,CASGNYRGPSDTQYF
.,.,TRBV7-9,TRBJ2-7,TGTGCCAGCAGCGGAATCGGGGCCTCCTACGAGCAGTACTTC,CASSGIGASYEQYF
TRBD2,once,TRBV28,TRBJ2-7,TGTGCCAGCAGTCCCATTCGACTAGCGGGAGACCACGAGCAGTACTTC,CASSPIRLAGDHEQYF
TRBD1,.,TRBV18,TRBJ1-5,TGTGCCAGCTCACCAGGACAGGGAGACAGGCCCCAGCATTTT,CASSPGQGDRPQHF
.,.,TRBV6-5,TRBJ1-5,TGTGCCAGCAGTTACTCAGGCGGGAATCAGCCCCAGCATTTT,CASSYSGGNQPQHF
.,.,TRBV6-5,TRBJ1-1,TGTGCCAGCAATCGGGAGGGAGTGAACACTGAAGCTTTCTTT,CASNREGVNTEAFF
TRBD1,.,TRBV6-5,TRBJ1-1,TGTGCCAGCAGTCGCCAGGGGGCGGGCACTGAAGCTTTCTTT,CASSRQGAGTEAFF
.,.,TRBV19,TRBJ1-1,TGTGCCAGTAGTACTATACCTGGGGGGGAGGCTTTCTTT,CASSTIPGGEAFF
TRBD1,.,TRBV19,TRBJ2-2,TGTGCCAGTAGTATAGATCTAGGGGGCGGAGGCACCGGGGAGCTGTTTTTT,CASSIDLGGGGTGELFF
.,.,TRBV23-1,TRBJ1-4,TGCGCCACCCAAGCAGTGTTAGACATCTCTAATGAAAAACTGTTTTTT,CATQAVLDISNEKLFF
.,.,TRBV6-5,TRBJ2-1,TGTGCCAGCAGGGTCCCCGCCTTCAATGAGCAGTTCTTC,CASRVPAFNEQFF
TRBD1,.,TRBV5-1,TRBJ2-3,TGCGCCAGCAGCTTGAAGTCAGGGGGCTACCCAGATACGCAGTATTTT,CASSLKSGGYPDTQYF
.,.,TRBV7-9,TRBJ1-1,TGTGCCAGCAGCTTGGGCCTCGGGGGCACTGAAGCTTTCTTT,CASSLGLGGTEAFF
TRBD1,few,TRBV6-1,TRBJ1-1,TGTGCCAGCAGTGACCCTCGGACAGGGGACACTGAAGCTTTCTTT,CASSDPRTGDTEAFF
.,.,TRBV7-9,TRBJ2-3,TGTGCCAGCAGTAGCGCGGGCACAGATACGCAGTATTTT,CASSSAGTDTQYF
.,.,TRBV5-6,TRBJ1-5,TGTGCCAGCAGCCCCGGCAGAAATCAGCCCCAGCATTTT,CASSPGRNQPQHF
.,.,TRBV28,TRBJ2-1,TGTGCCACCGGGCCTAGCGCATTCAATGAGCAGTTCTTC,CATGPSAFNEQFF
TRBD1,.,TRBV15,TRBJ2-5,TGTGCCACCAGCAGCTGGGACAGCCAAGAGACCCAGTACTTC,CATSSWDSQETQYF
.,once,TRBV6-6,TRBJ2-7,TGTGCCAGCAGTTCAGACCTTTCGGACGAGCAGTACTTC,CASSSDLSDEQYF
.,.,TRBV2,TRBJ2-3,TGTGCCAGCAGTGAAGCAGGGTCCACAGATACGCAGTATTTT,CASSEAGSTDTQYF
TRBD2,.,TRBV7-9,TRBJ2-3,TGTGCCAGCAGCCAATCAACTAGCGGGGGGGCCACAGATACGCAGTATTTT,CASSQSTSGGATDTQYF
.,few,TRBV6-6,TRBJ1-1,TGTGCCAGCAGTTACGTCGGGACGGAGGAAGCTTTCTTT,CASSYVGTEEAFF
TRBD1,.,TRBV2,TRBJ1-4,TGTGCCAGCAGTGGACAGGGGACTTATGAAAAACTGTTTTTT,CASSGQGTYEKLFF
TRBD1,.,TRBV5-1,TRBJ2-1,TGCGCCAGCAGCCAGGGACAGTACTACAATGAGCAGTTCTTC,CASSQGQYYNEQFF
.,.,TRBV7-9,TRBJ2-3,TGTGCCAGCAGCTTAAGGGGTACGCAGTATTTT,CASSLRGTQYF
.,.,TRBV19,TRBJ2-4,TGTGCCAGTAGTATCGGCGTAGGGCGAGCCAAAAACATTCAGTACTTC,CASSIGVGRAKNIQYF
.,.,TRBV10-1,TRBJ2-7,TGCGCCAGCAGTGAGTTCAGACGAGGAGAGCAGTACTTC,CASSEFRRGEQYF